This is a list of T cell receptor beta chains from one sample in a study of control samples from healthy donors and cancer patients. Sequencing was performed with immunoSEQ multiplex PCR; in TCRdb, only in-frame clones are kept and a portion is missing. The table shows 350,000 to 450,000 clones, with roughly 90% occurring only once. Sequencing used PBMCs. The receptors originated from a man aged 35-49 years with head and neck cancer. Both conserved end residues are part of each CDR3. A D gene is named only where the DNA matches it firmly. Clone size is given for some rows only: seen once, a few or many times, or a class if the clone is expanded.

V gene,clone size,D gene,J gene,CDR3 DNA,CDR3 protein
TRBV30,NA,NA,TRBJ1-3,TGTGCCTGGAGTCTCCCAAACACCATATATTTT,CAWSLPNTIYF
TRBV5-1,NA,TRBD1,TRBJ1-6,TGCGCCAGCAGCGGCGACCAGGGGGCACCCCTCCACTTT,CASSGDQGAPLHF
TRBV14,once,NA,TRBJ1-1,TGTGCCAGCAGCCGAGAAGGGGGGACTGAAGCTTTCTTT,CASSREGGTEAFF
TRBV5-1,NA,NA,TRBJ1-4,TGCGCCAGCAGCTTCTCTAGAACTAATGAAAAACTGTTTTTT,CASSFSRTNEKLFF
TRBV7-9,NA,NA,TRBJ1-1,TGTGCCAGCAGCTTAGAGGGGATGAACACTGAAGCTTTCTTT,CASSLEGMNTEAFF
TRBV30,once,TRBD1,TRBJ2-5,TGTGCCTGGAGTTCAGGGGGCTTGGGGGAGACCCAGTACTTC,CAWSSGGLGETQYF
TRBV19,once,NA,TRBJ1-1,TGTGCCAGTAGTATATCCCCAGGGCCCAACACTGAAGCTTTCTTT,CASSISPGPNTEAFF
TRBV21-1,NA,NA,TRBJ1-3,TGTGCCAGCAGCATAGGGGCTGGAAACACCATATATTTT,CASSIGAGNTIYF
TRBV5-5,once,NA,TRBJ2-2,TGTGCCAGCAGCTTGGCGGCAGGGAGGTCGATGGGGGAGCTGTTTTTT,CASSLAAGRSMGELFF
TRBV5-1,NA,NA,TRBJ2-3,TGCGCCAGCAGCCCAGTAGGAACTAGCACAGATACGCAGTATTTT,CASSPVGTSTDTQYF
TRBV5-1,NA,TRBD1,TRBJ2-1,TGCGCCAGCAGCTTGGCCGGGCAGGGGGACTACAATGAGCAGTTCTTC,CASSLAGQGDYNEQFF
TRBV7-3,NA,TRBD1,TRBJ2-5,TGTGCCAGCAGAAGAGGGACCGGACAGGGACAAGAGACCCAGTACTTC,CASRRGTGQGQETQYF
TRBV6-2/TRBV6-3,NA,NA,TRBJ2-1,TGTGCCAGCAGTTACCCCAGTGACAACCCGGGGGTCTACAATGAGCAGTTCTTC,CASSYPSDNPGVYNEQFF
TRBV11-2,NA,NA,TRBJ1-4,TGTGCCAGCAGCTTAGTCTTTGCAACTAATGAAAAACTGTTTTTT,CASSLVFATNEKLFF
TRBV30,NA,NA,TRBJ2-2,TGTGCCTGGAGTGCCACTAGACCCGGGGAGCTGTTTTTT,CAWSATRPGELFF
TRBV28,NA,NA,TRBJ2-7,TGTGCCACCACTACAAGGGGTAAGGCCTACGAGCAGTACTTC,CATTTRGKAYEQYF